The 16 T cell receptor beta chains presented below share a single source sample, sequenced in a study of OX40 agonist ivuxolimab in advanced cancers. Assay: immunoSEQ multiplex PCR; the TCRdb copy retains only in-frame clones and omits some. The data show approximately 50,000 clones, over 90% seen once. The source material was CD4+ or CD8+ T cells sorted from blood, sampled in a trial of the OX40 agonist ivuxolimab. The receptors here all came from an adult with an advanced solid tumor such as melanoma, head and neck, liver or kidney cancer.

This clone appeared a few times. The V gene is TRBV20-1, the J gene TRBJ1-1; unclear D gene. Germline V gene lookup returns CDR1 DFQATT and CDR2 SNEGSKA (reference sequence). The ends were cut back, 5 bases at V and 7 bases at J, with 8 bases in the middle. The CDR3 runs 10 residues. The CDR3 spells CSADWGEAFF. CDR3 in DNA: TGCAGTGCTGACTGGGGTGAAGCTTTCTTT.

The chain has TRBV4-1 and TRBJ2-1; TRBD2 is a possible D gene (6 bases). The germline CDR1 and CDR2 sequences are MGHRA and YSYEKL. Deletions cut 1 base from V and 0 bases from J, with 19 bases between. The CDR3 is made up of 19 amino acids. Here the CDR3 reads CASSQGPIVAGSSYNEQFF. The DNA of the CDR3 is TGCGCCAGCAGCCAAGGGCCTATTGTGGCGGGAAGCTCCTACAATGAGCAGTTCTTC.

CDR3: CAWPGTEVATNEKLFF. The CDR3 region has the DNA TGTGCCTGGCCAGGGACCGAAGTTGCAACTAATGAAAAACTGTTTTTT. V gene TRBV2 combines with J gene TRBJ1-4; the D gene is possibly TRBD1 (5 bases). The CDR3 runs 16 residues. Germline values: CDR1 SNHLY, CDR2 FYNNEI. V lost 11 bases to trimming and J lost 0 bases, with 19 bases between them. The variable domain in full, with the rest retrieved from reference TRBV2 and TRBJ1-4, is EPEVTQTPSHQVTQMGQEVILRCVPISNHLYFYWYRQILGQKVEFLVSFYNNEISEKSEIFDDQFSVERPDGSNFTLKIRSTKLEDSAMYFCAWPGTEVATNEKLFFGSGTQLSVL.

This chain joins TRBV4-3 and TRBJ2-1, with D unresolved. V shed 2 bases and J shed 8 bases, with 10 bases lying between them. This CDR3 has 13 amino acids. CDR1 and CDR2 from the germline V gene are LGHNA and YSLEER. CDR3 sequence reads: CASSQLGNDEQFF. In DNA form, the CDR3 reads TGCGCCAGCAGCCAACTTGGAAATGATGAGCAGTTCTTC.

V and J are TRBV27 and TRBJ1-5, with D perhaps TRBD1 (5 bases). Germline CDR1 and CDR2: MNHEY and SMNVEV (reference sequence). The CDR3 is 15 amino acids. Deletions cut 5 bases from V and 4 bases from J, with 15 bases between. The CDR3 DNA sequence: TGTGCCAGCAGTCTCGGGACGCGGGGGAATCAGCCCCAGCATTTT. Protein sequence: CASSLGTRGNQPQHF.

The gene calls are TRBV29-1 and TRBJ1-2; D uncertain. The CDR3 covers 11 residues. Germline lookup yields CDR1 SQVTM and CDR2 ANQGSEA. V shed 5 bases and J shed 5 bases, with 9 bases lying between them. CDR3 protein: CSVNWGYGYTF. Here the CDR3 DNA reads TGCAGCGTTAACTGGGGTTATGGCTACACCTTC.

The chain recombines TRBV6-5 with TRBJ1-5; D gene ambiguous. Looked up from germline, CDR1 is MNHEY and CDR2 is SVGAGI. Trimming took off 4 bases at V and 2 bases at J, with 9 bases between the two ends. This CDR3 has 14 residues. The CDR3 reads CASSFREGNQPQHF. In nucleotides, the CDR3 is TGTGCCAGCAGTTTTAGGGAAGGCAATCAGCCCCAGCATTTT.

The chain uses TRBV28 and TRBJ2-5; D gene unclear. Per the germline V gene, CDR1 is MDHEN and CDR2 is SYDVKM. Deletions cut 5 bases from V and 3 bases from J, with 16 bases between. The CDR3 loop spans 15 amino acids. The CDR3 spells CASSPLYGPKETQYF. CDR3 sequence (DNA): TGTGCCAGCAGTCCTCTTTACGGACCGAAAGAGACCCAGTACTTC.

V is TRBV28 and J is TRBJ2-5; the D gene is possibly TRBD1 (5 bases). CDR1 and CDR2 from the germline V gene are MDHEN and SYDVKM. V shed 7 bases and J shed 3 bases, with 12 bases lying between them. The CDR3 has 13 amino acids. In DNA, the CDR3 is TGTGCCAGCAAACATCAGGGTGAAGAGACCCAGTACTTC. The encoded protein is CASKHQGEETQYF.

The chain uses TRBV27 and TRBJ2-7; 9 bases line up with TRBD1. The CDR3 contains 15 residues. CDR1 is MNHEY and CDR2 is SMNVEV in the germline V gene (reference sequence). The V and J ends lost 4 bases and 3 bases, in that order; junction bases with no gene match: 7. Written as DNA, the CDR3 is TGTGCCAGCAGTTCCCTTCGACAGGGGGTCTACGAGCAGTACTTC. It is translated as CASSSLRQGVYEQYF.

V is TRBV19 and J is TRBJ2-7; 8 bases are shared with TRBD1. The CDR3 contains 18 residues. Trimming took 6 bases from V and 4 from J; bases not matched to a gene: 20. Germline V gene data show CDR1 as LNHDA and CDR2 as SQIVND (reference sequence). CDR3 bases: TGTGCCAGTAGAAAAGGGACAGGATTCGCCGGTCCTAATTACGAGCAGTACTTC. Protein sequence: CASRKGTGFAGPNYEQYF.

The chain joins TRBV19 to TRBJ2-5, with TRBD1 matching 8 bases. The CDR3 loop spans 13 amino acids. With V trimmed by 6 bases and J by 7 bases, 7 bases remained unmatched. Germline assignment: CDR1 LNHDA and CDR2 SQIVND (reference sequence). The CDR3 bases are TGTGCCAGTAGACCACAGGGGGAGGTGACCCAGTACTTC. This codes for CASRPQGEVTQYF.

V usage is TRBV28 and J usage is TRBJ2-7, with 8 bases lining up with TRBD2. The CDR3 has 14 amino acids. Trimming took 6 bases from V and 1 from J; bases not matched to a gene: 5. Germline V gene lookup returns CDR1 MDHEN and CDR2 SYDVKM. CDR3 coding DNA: TGTGCCAGCAGGCGACTAGCGTTGTCCTACGAGCAGTACTTC. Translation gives CASRRLALSYEQYF.

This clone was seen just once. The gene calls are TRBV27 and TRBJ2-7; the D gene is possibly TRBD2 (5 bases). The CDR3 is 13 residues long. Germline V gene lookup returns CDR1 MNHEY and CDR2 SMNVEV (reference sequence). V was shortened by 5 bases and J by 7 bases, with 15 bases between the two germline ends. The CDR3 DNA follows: TGTGCCAGCAGTCCGACACTGTCGGGGGAGCAGTACTTC. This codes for CASSPTLSGEQYF.

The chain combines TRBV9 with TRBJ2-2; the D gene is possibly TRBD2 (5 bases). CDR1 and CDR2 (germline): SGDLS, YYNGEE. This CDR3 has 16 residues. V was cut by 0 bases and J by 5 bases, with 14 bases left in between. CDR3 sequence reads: CASSVVSGPGTGELFF. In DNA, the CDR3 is TGTGCCAGCAGCGTAGTCTCCGGCCCGGGAACCGGGGAGCTGTTTTTT.

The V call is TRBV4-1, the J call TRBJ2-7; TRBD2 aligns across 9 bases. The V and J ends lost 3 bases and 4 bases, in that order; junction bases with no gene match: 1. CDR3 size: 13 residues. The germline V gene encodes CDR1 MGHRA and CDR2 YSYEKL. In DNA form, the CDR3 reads TGCGCCAGCAGCCAGCGGGGGGGGTACGAGCAGTACTTC. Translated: CASSQRGGYEQYF.